The clone carrying this T cell receptor (beta chain) turned up a few times. What it binds is unknown. These data belong to a study of T cell repertoires in cytomegalovirus infection. MiXCR was run by TCRdb on the reads, yielding one entry per CDR3 protein. The sample consists of hundreds of thousands of distinct CDR3 sequences, 25% to 40% of them appearing once. Trimming removed 0 bases at V and 0 bases at J, with 11 bases between. The CDR3 runs 17 residues. Germline V gene sequence: CDR1 SGHDN, CDR2 FVKESK. The sample here was cultured CD8+ T cells from PBMCs, taken from culture after CMV antigen stimulation. The chain joins TRBV14 to TRBJ2-2; the D gene is possibly TRBD1 (5 bases). The source is a human donor in good health (CMV status not recorded). Some clones in this sample may be carry-over from other donors' samples. CDR3 protein: CASSQDQEGANTGELFF. The CDR3 DNA reads TGTGCCAGCAGCCAAGATCAGGAAGGGGCGAACACCGGGGAGCTGTTTTTT.